This T cell receptor (beta chain) was identified in a study of beta chain features in type 1 diabetes. Note on this clone: Its cognate antigen is unknown.

Reverse transcribing all isolated RNA meant expressed TCRB transcripts were sequenced. TCRdb's copy holds only in-frame clones and misses some; the assay was immunoSEQ multiplex PCR. Of roughly 28,000 clones in the sample, roughly 56% are singletons; the top ten hold under 1.5%. V gave up 2 bases and J gave up 2 bases, with 16 bases separating them. This CDR3 region has 17 residues. CDR1 and CDR2 from the germline V gene are KGHSH and LQKENI. Study results and limitations: Moderate but significant shortening of TCRB CDR3s was recorded in all four CD4+ subsets from Type 1 diabetes patients. A greater similarity of naive, central memory and Treg TCRB repertoires was seen among patients than among healthy donors.

The TCR originated in a woman between 18 and 29 years old with type 1 diabetes. The chain combines TRBV18 with TRBJ1-5, with a weak D call TRBD1 (6 bases). Material: Tregs from blood. DNA of the CDR3: TGTGCCAGCTCACCAGAGGACCGAGGGGGGGGCAATCAGCCCCAGCATTTT. Amino acids: CASSPEDRGGGNQPQHF.